This T cell receptor (beta chain) was retrieved from a study of response to subunit inactivated influenza vaccine. General study results and limits: The study's authors posited that every seasonal influenza vaccination enlists few new T cells.

TCRdb re-derived calls from the RT-PCR reads in MiXCR, one entry per CDR3 protein. The data hold about 570,000 distinct CDR3 sequences, with around 11% observed a single time. This clonotype occurred a few times. No antigen is known for it. Trimming took 0 bases from V and 6 from J, leaving 15 bases between them. Germline V gene data show CDR1 as SGHRS and CDR2 as YFSETQ. The CDR3 has 15 residues. Sequenced material: PBMCs from blood, taken on the day of vaccination. This sequence was found in a man aged 45 to 65 who received an inactivated influenza vaccine. The J gene is TRBJ1-2, the V gene TRBV5-1, with D possibly being TRBD1 (5 bases). The CDR3: CASSLVRQGRDGYTF. The DNA of the CDR3 is TGCGCCAGCAGCTTGGTTCGTCAGGGTAGGGATGGCTACACCTTC. The full variable domain, its missing parts supplied by reference TRBV5-1 and TRBJ1-2, is KAGVTQTPRYLIKTRGQQVTLSCSPISGHRSVSWYQQTPGQGLQFLFEYFSETQRNKGNFPGRFSGRQFSNSRSEMNVSTLELGDSALYLCASSLVRQGRDGYTFGSGTRLTVV.